The rows below give T cell receptor beta chains drawn from one sample of a study of multiple sclerosis patients with progressive multifocal leukoencephalopathy. TCRdb's table, derived via immunoSEQ multiplex PCR, lists solely in-frame clones and lacks some. The data contain roughly 30,000 clones, 88% of them singletons. Sequencing was performed on PBMCs. These receptors were collected from a human donor with multiple sclerosis. The CDR3 runs from the conserved cysteine through the conserved F or W. The D gene is left open where the match is weak. Part of the rows lack a size; the others show once, few, many or a class for expanded clones.

v_call	d_call	j_call	clone_size	cdr3_nt	cdr3_aa
TRBV4-2	-	TRBJ2-7	-	TGTGCCAGCAGCCAGGTAAAGGGGGTAAAGTCCTACGAGCAGTACTTC	CASSQVKGVKSYEQYF
TRBV11-2	TRBD1	TRBJ1-3	-	TGTGCCAGCAGCCTCATGGGGACAGTCGGAAACACCATATATTTT	CASSLMGTVGNTIYF
TRBV5-1	TRBD1	TRBJ1-4	-	TGCGCCAGCAGCGCCGGGACAGGGGCCGAAAAACTGTTTTTT	CASSAGTGAEKLFF
TRBV6-4	-	TRBJ2-6	-	TGTGCCAGCAGTGACGGGGGCTCCGGGGCCAACGTCCTGACTTTC	CASSDGGSGANVLTF
TRBV12-5	-	TRBJ2-4	-	TGTGCTAGTGGTTTGGCCGAACAGGCTTACCCGGGGAACATTCAGTACTTC	CASGLAEQAYPGNIQYF
TRBV15	-	TRBJ1-2	-	TGTGCCACCAGCAGTGAGAGGAGGGATCACTATGGCTACACCTTC	CATSSERRDHYGYTF
TRBV15	-	TRBJ1-1	-	TGTGCCACTAGGCGAGACACTGAAGCTTTCTTT	CATRRDTEAFF
TRBV7-2	-	TRBJ1-1	few	TGTGCCAGCAGCTTAGGCATACGGGCCAGAGACACTGAAGCTTTCTTT	CASSLGIRARDTEAFF
TRBV5-6	TRBD2	TRBJ2-1	-	TGTGCCAGCAGCTTCCCAGCGGGGGCGGGCAATGAGCAGTTCTTC	CASSFPAGAGNEQFF
TRBV7-2	-	TRBJ1-5	-	TGTGCCAGCAGCTTAGCAACAGGGTGGAATCAGCCCCAGCATTTT	CASSLATGWNQPQHF
TRBV7-2	-	TRBJ2-1	-	TGTGCCAGCAGTTTCCTTTTGGGCGCGCAGTTCTTC	CASSFLLGAQFF
TRBV30	-	TRBJ1-2	-	TGTGCCTGGAGTGCCCAGGGGAGCTATGGCTACACCTTC	CAWSAQGSYGYTF
TRBV6-6	-	TRBJ2-7	-	TGTGCCAGCAGTTACTCGGTTGCCTACGAGCAGTACTTC	CASSYSVAYEQYF
TRBV9	-	TRBJ1-1	-	TGTGCCAGCAGCGTAGAAAGGAGTATGAACACTGAAGCTTTCTTT	CASSVERSMNTEAFF
TRBV7-2	-	TRBJ2-7	-	TGTGCCAGCAGCTTAGGATTTTCAGGGCGTTACGAGCAGTACTTC	CASSLGFSGRYEQYF
TRBV10-2	-	TRBJ1-1	-	TGCGCCAGTAACTCAGCGGGACGGAACACTGAAGCTTTCTTT	CASNSAGRNTEAFF
TRBV4-3	-	TRBJ1-2	-	TGCGCCAGCAGCCTCGGGATGGCAGAGCGAGTTCATGGCTACACCTTC	CASSLGMAERVHGYTF
TRBV7-8	-	TRBJ2-7	-	TGTGCCAGCAGCCCCGACCTGGCCTCTTCCTACGAGCAGTACTTC	CASSPDLASSYEQYF
TRBV5-1	TRBD1	TRBJ1-1	-	TGCGCCAGCAGCCTACCGGGACAGGGGAACACTGAAGCTTTCTTT	CASSLPGQGNTEAFF
TRBV4-2	-	TRBJ1-5	once	TGTGCCAGCAGCCAAGATACCGGGGATCAGCCCCAGCATTTT	CASSQDTGDQPQHF
TRBV10-2	-	TRBJ2-7	-	TGCGCCAGCAGTGACGGGGGCGAGCAGTACTTC	CASSDGGEQYF
TRBV27	-	TRBJ2-7	-	TGTGCCAGCAGTCTCGGACAGTACTACGAGCAGTACTTC	CASSLGQYYEQYF
TRBV19	-	TRBJ2-2	-	TGTGCCAGTAGTATTCGGCCAGAGTTGAACACCGGGGAGCTGTTTTTT	CASSIRPELNTGELFF
TRBV4-1	-	TRBJ1-3	-	TGCGCCAGCAGCCAGGACTACGCAAGAAACACCATATATTTT	CASSQDYARNTIYF
TRBV19	-	TRBJ1-1	-	TGTGCCAGTAGTAAGCAGGGAACTGAAGCTTTCTTT	CASSKQGTEAFF
TRBV4-1	TRBD2	TRBJ2-3	few	TGCGCCAGCAGCCAAGATAGTCGGGGGGGCCGAAGCACAGATACGCAGTATTTT	CASSQDSRGGRSTDTQYF
TRBV5-1	-	TRBJ1-1	-	TGCGCCAGCAGCTTGGAAGGGGCTCGAAACACTGAAGCTTTCTTT	CASSLEGARNTEAFF
TRBV2	-	TRBJ1-2	-	TGTGCCAGCAGTGAAGAACCCTATGGCTACACCTTC	CASSEEPYGYTF
TRBV10-2	-	TRBJ2-2	-	TGCGCCAGCAGTGAGTGGGGCACCGGGGAGCTGTTTTTT	CASSEWGTGELFF
TRBV5-6	TRBD1	TRBJ2-3	-	TGTGCCAGCAGGGTACAGGGGAGTCGCGATACGCAGTATTTT	CASRVQGSRDTQYF
TRBV2	TRBD1	TRBJ2-1	-	TGTGCCAGCATCCGGGACAGGGGTTTCAATGAGCAGTTCTTC	CASIRDRGFNEQFF
TRBV6-6	-	TRBJ1-1	-	TGTGCCACCCTAGAGGGGGAGGGGGCTGAAGCTTTCTTT	CATLEGEGAEAFF
TRBV7-3	TRBD2	TRBJ2-3	-	TGTGCCAGCAGCTCCTCTAGCGGGAGTACAGATACGCAGTATTTT	CASSSSSGSTDTQYF
TRBV5-4	TRBD1	TRBJ2-5	-	TGTGCCAGCAGCCAGCCAACAGGGGGAGCAGAGACCCAGTACTTC	CASSQPTGGAETQYF
TRBV7-9	-	TRBJ2-3	few	TGTGCCAGCAGCGAAATTCCGCAGTATTTT	CASSEIPQYF